This T cell receptor beta chain was sequenced during a study of T-cell reconstitution after alpha-beta-depleted transplantation in children. Unique molecular identifiers were used to barcode this TCRbeta library. TCRdb called the PCR reads again in MiXCR, with one record for every CDR3 protein. The sample includes about 110,000 distinct CDR3 sequences, 5.5% to 7% of them seen just once. This clonotype was counted at least ten times. The length of the CDR3 is 15 residues. Germline V gives CDR1 SGDLS, CDR2 YYNGEE. Between the trimmed V and J ends, which lost 3 bases and 3 bases, there was a span of 10 bases.

Source: PBMCs, mostly from graft donor cells, taken 360 days after TCRalphabeta/CD19-depleted stem cell transplant. The chain uses TRBV9 and TRBJ2-6, with D perhaps matching TRBD1 (5 bases). This sequence originates from a male patient aged 2-15 years who had a stem cell transplant for acute lymphoblastic leukemia, so the T cells may come from the graft donor. The CDR3 region is CASSEGKGGANVLTF. CDR3 sequence (DNA): TGTGCCAGCAGCGAGGGGAAAGGTGGGGCCAACGTCCTGACTTTC. The full variable domain, with the rest looked up from reference TRBV9 and TRBJ2-6, is DSGVTQTPKHLITATGQRVTLRCSPRSGDLSVYWYQQSLDQGLQFLIQYYNGEERAKGNILERFSAQQFPDLHSELNLSSLELGDSALYFCASSEGKGGANVLTFGAGSRLTVL.